What follows is one T cell receptor (beta chain) and its context. Its antigen remains unidentified. CDR3 length equals 16 residues. Trimming pared 0 bases from V and 1 base from J, leaving 13 bases between. Germline V gene sequence: CDR1 SGHRS, CDR2 YFSETQ. The data derive from a study of human T cells and chemical hapten exposure. On the study more broadly: Upper-back patch tests with 0.01% DPC were read at 6 days. General study results and limits: Alopecia in the donors means their immune response may deviate from healthy people's.

Individual cDNA molecules each carried unique molecular identifiers attached by the library. Study processing details: Across samples, TCR counts had a median of roughly 91,000 and ranged from about 20,000 to 690,600. Each CDR3 protein gets one entry after TCRdb re-called the RACE reads with MiXCR. TCRdb's processing, not the study's, gives the V and J calls here. The repertoire holds roughly 81,000 distinct CDR3 sequences, roughly 8.5% seen once, with just over 2.5% in the top ten. Specified time point: pre-sensitization, week 0. Treatment specified: therapeutic diphenylcyclopropenone sensitization with weekly scalp DPC.

This chain links TRBV5-1 with TRBJ2-5; D unresolved. Specimen: whole blood, collected in connection with sensitization to the hapten diphenylcyclopropenone (DPC). The clonotype comes from a man aged 35 to 55 with alopecia areata. Some clones in this sample may be carry-over from other donors' samples. The CDR3: CASSLALRPLQETQYF. The CDR3 DNA reads TGCGCCAGCAGCTTGGCCCTTCGGCCCCTCCAAGAGACCCAGTACTTC.